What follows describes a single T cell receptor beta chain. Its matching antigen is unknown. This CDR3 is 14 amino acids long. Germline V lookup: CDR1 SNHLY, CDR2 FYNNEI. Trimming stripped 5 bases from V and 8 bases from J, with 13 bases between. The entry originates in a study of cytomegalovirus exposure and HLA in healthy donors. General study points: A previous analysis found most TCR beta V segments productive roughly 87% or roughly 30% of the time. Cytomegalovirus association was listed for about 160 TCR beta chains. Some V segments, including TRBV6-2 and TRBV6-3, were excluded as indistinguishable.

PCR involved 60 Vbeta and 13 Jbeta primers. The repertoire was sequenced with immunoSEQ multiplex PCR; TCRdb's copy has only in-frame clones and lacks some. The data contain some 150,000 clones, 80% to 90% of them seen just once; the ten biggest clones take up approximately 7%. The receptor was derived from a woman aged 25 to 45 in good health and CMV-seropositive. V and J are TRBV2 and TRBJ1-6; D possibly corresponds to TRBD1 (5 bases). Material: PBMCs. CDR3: CASSFQGSDSPLHF. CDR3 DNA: TGTGCCAGCAGTTTCCAGGGTTCGGATTCACCCCTCCACTTT.